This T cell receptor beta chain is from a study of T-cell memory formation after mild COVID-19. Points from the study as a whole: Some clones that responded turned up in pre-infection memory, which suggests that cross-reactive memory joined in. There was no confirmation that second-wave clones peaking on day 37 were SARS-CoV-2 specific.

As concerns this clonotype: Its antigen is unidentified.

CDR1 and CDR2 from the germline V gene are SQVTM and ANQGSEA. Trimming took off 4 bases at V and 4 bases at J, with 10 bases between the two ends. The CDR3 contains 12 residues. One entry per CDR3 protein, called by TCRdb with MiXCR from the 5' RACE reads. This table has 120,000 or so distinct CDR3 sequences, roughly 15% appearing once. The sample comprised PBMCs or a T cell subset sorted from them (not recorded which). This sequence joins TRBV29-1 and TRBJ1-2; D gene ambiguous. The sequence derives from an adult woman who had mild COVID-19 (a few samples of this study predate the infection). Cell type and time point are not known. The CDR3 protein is CSVADSGYGYTF. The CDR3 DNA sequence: TGCAGCGTTGCAGATTCGGGCTATGGCTACACCTTC.